Shown below are 10 T cell receptor beta chains from a single sample sequenced in a study of radiotherapy plus CTLA-4 blockade in lung cancer. Generated by immunoSEQ multiplex PCR, the TCRdb table keeps only in-frame clones and is missing some. The sample shows 65,000 to 85,000 clones, around 74% of them seen only once. The material was peripheral blood, obtained from a patient treated with radiotherapy plus ipilimumab. All receptors come from a human donor with non-small cell lung cancer whose response to radiotherapy plus ipilimumab could not be evaluated.

The V call is TRBV19, the J call TRBJ2-7; 7 nucleotides line up with TRBD1. This CDR3 spans 14 amino acids. CDR1 LNHDA and CDR2 SQIVND come from the germline V gene (reference sequence). V shed 2 bases and J 0 bases; nucleotides not matched to a gene: 1. CDR3 amino acids: CASSIYRGSYEQYF. DNA for the CDR3: TGTGCCAGTAGTATATACAGGGGCTCCTACGAGCAGTACTTC.

V is TRBV28 and J is TRBJ2-5, with 10 bases identical to TRBD2. Looked up from germline, CDR1 is MDHEN and CDR2 is SYDVKM. This CDR3 comprises 16 residues. With 5 bases clipped from V and 4 bases from J, the junction kept 10 bases outside the gene matches. CDR3 sequence (DNA): TGTGCCAGCAGTCCAATTCGAAGACTAGCGGGAGAGACCCAGTACTTC. Its protein is CASSPIRRLAGETQYF.

The chain couples TRBV18 to TRBJ2-7; 13 bases line up with TRBD2. The CDR3 runs to 16 residues. The junction had 2 bases not matched to a gene; V was cut back by 2 bases and J by 1 base. Germline loops: CDR1 KGHSH, CDR2 LQKENI. As DNA, the CDR3 is TGTGCCAGCTCACCAGGGACTAGCGGGACGTCCTACGAGCAGTACTTC. Protein sequence: CASSPGTSGTSYEQYF.

The gene calls are TRBV18 and TRBJ2-7, with TRBD1 as a possible D gene (5 bases). CDR1 is KGHSH and CDR2 is LQKENI in the germline V gene. This CDR3 is built from 13 residues. V lost 10 bases to trimming and J lost 0 bases, with 13 bases between them. CDR3 nucleotides: TGTGCCACTGCCGACAGATCCTCCTACGAGCAGTACTTC. Translating gives CATADRSSYEQYF.

This clone appeared a few times. The gene calls are TRBV2 and TRBJ1-5, with a possible D match to TRBD1 (6 bases). Between the trimmed V and J ends, which lost 9 bases and 1 base, there was a span of 10 bases. CDR1 is SNHLY and CDR2 is FYNNEI in the germline V gene. The CDR3 is 13 amino acids. The CDR3 region is CASEQGSNQPQHF. CDR3 nucleotide sequence: TGTGCCAGTGAACAGGGCAGCAATCAGCCCCAGCATTTT.

This clone has only one observation. This chain joins TRBV10-3 and TRBJ1-2, with TRBD1 matching over 10 bases. The CDR3 runs 12 residues. Looked up from germline, CDR1 is ENHRY and CDR2 is SYGVKD. V shed 6 bases and J 11 bases; nucleotides not matched to a gene: 6. CDR3 in DNA: TGTGCCATCAGCGACCGGGACAGGGGATACACCTTC. As protein: CAISDRDRGYTF.

The chain recombines TRBV10-1 with TRBJ2-5; unclear D gene. V gave up 3 bases and J gave up 5 bases, with 7 bases separating them. The germline V gene encodes CDR1 WNHNN and CDR2 SYGVQD (reference sequence). The CDR3 length is 12 residues. The CDR3 sequence: CASSDQAETQYF. Here the CDR3 DNA reads TGCGCCAGCAGTGACCAGGCGGAGACCCAGTACTTC.

This chain connects TRBV18 to TRBJ2-5; the match to TRBD1 covers 7 bases. Germline V lookup: CDR1 KGHSH, CDR2 LQKENI. Germline trimming cut 2 bases from V and 3 bases from J; bases unmatched to any gene: 3. The CDR3 totals 14 residues. CDR3 bases: TGTGCCAGCTCACCAATAGGGGGCGAAGAGACCCAGTACTTC. It specifies CASSPIGGEETQYF.

This chain connects TRBV19 to TRBJ2-1, with D possibly being TRBD2 (6 bases). The CDR3 is 15 amino acids. Germline V lookup: CDR1 LNHDA, CDR2 SQIVND (reference sequence). V was pared by 7 bases and J by 4 bases, with 17 bases between. The CDR3 bases are TGTGCCAGTAAAGACCCTCGGAGGGAATACAATGAGCAGTTCTTC. It specifies CASKDPRREYNEQFF. The entire variable domain, with the rest obtained from reference TRBV19 and TRBJ2-1, is as follows: DGGITQSPKYLFRKEGQNVTLSCEQNLNHDAMYWYRQDPGQGLRLIYYSQIVNDFQKGDIAEGYSVSREKKESFPLTVTSAQKNPTAFYLCASKDPRREYNEQFFGPGTRLTVL.

The chain has TRBV12-1 and TRBJ2-7; TRBD2, as called in the table, went unchecked against the DNA. TRBV12-1 is flagged as a pseudogene. The CDR3 runs to 17 residues. The CDR3 spells CASSPRRWTSHSYEQYF. The CDR3 DNA reads TGTGCCAGCAGCCCGCGGCGTTGGACTTCTCACTCCTACGAGCAGTACTTC.